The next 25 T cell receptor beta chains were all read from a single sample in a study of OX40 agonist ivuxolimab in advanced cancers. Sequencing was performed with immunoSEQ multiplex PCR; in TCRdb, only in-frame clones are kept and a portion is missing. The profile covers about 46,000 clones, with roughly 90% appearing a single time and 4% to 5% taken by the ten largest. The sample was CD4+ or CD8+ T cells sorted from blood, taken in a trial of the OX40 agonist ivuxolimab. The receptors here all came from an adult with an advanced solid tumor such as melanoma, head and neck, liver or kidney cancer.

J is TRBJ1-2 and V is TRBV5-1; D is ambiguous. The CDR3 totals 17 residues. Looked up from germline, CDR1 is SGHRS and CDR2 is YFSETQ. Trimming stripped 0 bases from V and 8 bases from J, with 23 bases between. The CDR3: CASSLGLGEAESWGYTF. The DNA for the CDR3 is TGCGCCAGCAGCTTGGGGTTGGGAGAAGCGGAGAGTTGGGGCTACACCTTC.

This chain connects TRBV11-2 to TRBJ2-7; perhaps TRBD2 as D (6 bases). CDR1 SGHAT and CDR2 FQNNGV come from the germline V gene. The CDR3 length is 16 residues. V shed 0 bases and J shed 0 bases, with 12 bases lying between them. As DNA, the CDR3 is TGTGCCAGCAGCTTAGATTTTAGCGGAGGCTCCTACGAGCAGTACGTC. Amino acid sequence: CASSLDFSGGSYEQYV.

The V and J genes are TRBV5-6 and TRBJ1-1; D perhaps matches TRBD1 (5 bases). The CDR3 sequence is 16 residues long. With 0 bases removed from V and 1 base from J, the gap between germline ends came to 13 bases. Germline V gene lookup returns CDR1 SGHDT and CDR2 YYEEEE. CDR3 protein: CASSLARDWGNTEAFF. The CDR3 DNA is TGTGCCAGCAGCTTGGCCCGGGACTGGGGGAACACTGAAGCTTTCTTT.

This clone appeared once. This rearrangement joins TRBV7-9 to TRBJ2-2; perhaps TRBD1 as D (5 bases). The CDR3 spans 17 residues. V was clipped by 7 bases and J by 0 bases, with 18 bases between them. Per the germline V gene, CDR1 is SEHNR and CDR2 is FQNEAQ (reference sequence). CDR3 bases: TGTGCCAGCACCCAGACGCGGACAATGGCGAACACCGGGGAGCTGTTTTTT. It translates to CASTQTRTMANTGELFF.

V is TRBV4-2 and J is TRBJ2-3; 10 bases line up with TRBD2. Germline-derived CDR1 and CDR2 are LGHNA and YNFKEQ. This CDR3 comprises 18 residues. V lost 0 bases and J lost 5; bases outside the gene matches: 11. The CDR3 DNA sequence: TGTGCCAGCAGCCAAGATCGTAAGCTAGCGGGAGTAATAGATACGCAGTATTTT. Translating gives CASSQDRKLAGVIDTQYF.

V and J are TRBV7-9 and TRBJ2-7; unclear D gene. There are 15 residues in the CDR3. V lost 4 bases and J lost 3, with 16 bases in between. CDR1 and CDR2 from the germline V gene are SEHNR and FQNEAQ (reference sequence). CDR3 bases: TGTGCCAGCAGCTCACCAAAACGACCATACTACGAGCAGTACGTC. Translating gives CASSSPKRPYYEQYV.

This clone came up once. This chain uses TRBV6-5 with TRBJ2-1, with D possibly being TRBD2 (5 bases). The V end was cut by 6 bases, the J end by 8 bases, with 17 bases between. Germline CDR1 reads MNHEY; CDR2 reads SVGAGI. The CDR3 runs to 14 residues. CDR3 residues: CASSRSLEFHEQFF. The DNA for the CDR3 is TGTGCCAGCAGCCGGTCACTAGAGTTTCATGAGCAGTTCTTC.

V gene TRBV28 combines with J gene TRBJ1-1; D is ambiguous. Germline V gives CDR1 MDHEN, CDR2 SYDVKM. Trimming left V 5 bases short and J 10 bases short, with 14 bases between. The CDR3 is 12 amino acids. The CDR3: CASSDGPPGAFF. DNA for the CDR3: TGTGCCAGCAGTGACGGGCCTCCAGGAGCTTTCTTT.

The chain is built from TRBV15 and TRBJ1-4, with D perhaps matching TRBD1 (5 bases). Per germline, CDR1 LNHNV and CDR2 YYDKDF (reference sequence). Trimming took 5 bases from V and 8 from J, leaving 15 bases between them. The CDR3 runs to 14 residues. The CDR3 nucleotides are TGTGCCACCAGCGGTATCGGGGCAAAAGAAAAACTGTTTTTT. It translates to CATSGIGAKEKLFF. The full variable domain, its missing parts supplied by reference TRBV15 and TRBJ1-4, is DAMVIQNPRYQVTQFGKPVTLSCSQTLNHNVMYWYQQKSSQAPKLLFHYYDKDFNNEADTPDNFQSRRPNTSFCFLDIRSPGLGDTAMYLCATSGIGAKEKLFFGSGTQLSVL.

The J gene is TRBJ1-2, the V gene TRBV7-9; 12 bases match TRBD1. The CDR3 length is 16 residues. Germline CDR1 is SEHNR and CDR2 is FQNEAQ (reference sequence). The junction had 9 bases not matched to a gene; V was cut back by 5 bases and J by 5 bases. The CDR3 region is CASSTAGTGGVYGYTF. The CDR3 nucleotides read TGTGCCAGCAGCACAGCCGGGACAGGGGGCGTGTATGGCTACACCTTC. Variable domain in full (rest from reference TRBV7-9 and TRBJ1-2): DTGVSQNPRHKITKRGQNVTFRCDPISEHNRLYWYRQTLGQGPEFLTYFQNEAQLEKSRLLSDRFSAERPKGSFSTLEIQRTEQGDSAMYLCASSTAGTGGVYGYTFGSGTRLTVV.

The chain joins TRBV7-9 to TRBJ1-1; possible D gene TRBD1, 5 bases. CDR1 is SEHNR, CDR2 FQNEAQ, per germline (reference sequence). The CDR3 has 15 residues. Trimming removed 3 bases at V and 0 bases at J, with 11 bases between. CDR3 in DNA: TGTGCCAGCAGCTTTCTTGGGGGACTGAACACTGAAGCTTTCTTT. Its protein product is CASSFLGGLNTEAFF.

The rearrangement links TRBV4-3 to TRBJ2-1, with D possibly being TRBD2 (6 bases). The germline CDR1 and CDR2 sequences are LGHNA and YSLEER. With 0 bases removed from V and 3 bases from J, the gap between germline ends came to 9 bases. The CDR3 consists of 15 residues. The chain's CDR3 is CASSQETSRYNEQFF. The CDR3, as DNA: TGCGCCAGCAGCCAAGAAACTAGCCGCTACAATGAGCAGTTCTTC.

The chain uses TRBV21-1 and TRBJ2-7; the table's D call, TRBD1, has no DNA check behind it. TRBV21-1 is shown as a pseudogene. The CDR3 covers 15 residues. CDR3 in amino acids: CASSKQGQGFYEQYV. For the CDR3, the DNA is TGTGCCAGCAGCAAACAAGGACAGGGTTTCTACGAGCAGTACGTC.

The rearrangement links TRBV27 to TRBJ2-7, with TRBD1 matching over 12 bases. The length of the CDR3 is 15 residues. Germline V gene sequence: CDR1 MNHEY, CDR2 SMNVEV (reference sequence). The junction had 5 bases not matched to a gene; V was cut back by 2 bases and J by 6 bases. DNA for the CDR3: TGTGCCAGCAGTTTAGCCGGGACAGGGGGCCCCGAGCAGTACTTC. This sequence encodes CASSLAGTGGPEQYF.

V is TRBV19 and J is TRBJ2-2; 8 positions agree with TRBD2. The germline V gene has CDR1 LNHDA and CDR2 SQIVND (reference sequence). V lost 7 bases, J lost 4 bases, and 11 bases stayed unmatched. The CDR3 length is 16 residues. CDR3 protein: CASTMQVAGSTGELFF. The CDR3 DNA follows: TGTGCCAGTACCATGCAGGTAGCGGGAAGCACCGGGGAGCTGTTTTTT.

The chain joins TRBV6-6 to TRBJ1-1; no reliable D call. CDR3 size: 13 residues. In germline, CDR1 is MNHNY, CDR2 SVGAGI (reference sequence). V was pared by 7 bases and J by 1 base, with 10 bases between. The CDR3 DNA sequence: TGTGCCAGCATGTTGGGAGGGAACACTGAAGCTTTCTTT. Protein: CASMLGGNTEAFF.

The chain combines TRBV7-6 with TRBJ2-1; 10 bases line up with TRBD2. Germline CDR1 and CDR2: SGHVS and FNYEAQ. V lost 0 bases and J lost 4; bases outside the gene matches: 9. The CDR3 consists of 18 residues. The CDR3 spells CASSLAPMGLASYNEQFF. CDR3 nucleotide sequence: TGTGCCAGCAGCTTAGCCCCAATGGGACTAGCGTCGTACAATGAGCAGTTCTTC.

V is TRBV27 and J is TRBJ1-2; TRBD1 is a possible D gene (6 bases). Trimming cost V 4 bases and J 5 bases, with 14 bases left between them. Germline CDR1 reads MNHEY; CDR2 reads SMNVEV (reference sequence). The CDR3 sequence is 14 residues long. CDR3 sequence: CASSWGAAGYGYTF. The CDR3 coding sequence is TGTGCCAGCAGTTGGGGGGCGGCTGGATATGGCTACACCTTC.

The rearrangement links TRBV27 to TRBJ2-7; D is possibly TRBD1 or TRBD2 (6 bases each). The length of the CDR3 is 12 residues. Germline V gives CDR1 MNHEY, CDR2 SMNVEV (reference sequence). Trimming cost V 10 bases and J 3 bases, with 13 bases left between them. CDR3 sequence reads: CATTGGLYEQYV. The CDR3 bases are TGTGCCACCACCGGGGGCCTCTACGAGCAGTACGTC.

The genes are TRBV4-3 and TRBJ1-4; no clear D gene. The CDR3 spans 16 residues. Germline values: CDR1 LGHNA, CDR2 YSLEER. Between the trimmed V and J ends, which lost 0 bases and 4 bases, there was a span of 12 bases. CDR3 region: CASSQDSAGLNEKLFF. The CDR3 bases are TGCGCCAGCAGCCAAGATTCGGCAGGTCTTAATGAAAAACTGTTTTTT.

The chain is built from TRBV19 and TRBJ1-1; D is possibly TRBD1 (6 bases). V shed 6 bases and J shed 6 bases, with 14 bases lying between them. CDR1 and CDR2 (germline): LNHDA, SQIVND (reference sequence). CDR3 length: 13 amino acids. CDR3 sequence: CASSRWTAPEAFF. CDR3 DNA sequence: TGTGCCAGTAGCCGTTGGACAGCCCCTGAAGCTTTCTTT.

The CDR3 bases are TGTGCCAGCAGCCACTCCATACAGGGAGCTGAAGCTTTCTTT. Amino acid sequence: CASSHSIQGAEAFF. The J gene is TRBJ1-1, the V gene TRBV4-2, with a weak D call TRBD1 (6 bases). The CDR3 covers 14 residues. Germline CDR1 and CDR2: LGHNA and YNFKEQ. V dropped 3 bases and J dropped 6 bases, with 14 bases sitting between them.

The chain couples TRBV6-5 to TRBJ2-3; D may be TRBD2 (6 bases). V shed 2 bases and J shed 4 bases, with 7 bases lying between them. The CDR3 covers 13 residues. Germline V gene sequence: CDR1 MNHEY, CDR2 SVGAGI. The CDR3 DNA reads TGTGCCAGCAGTTACGGGAGGCCAGATACGCAGTATTTT. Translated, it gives CASSYGRPDTQYF.

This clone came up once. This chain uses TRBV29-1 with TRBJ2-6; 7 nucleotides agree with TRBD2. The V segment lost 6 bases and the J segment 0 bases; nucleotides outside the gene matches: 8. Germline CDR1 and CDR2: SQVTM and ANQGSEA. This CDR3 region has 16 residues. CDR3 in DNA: TGCAGCGTCCCTCCGTGGGGGGGCTCTGGGGCCAACGTCCTGACTTTC. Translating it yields CSVPPWGGSGANVLTF. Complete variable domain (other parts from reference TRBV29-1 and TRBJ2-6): SAVISQKPSRDICQRGTSLTIQCQVDSQVTMMFWYRQQPGQSLTLIATANQGSEATYESGFVIDKFPISRPNLTFSTLTVSNMSPEDSSIYLCSVPPWGGSGANVLTFGAGSRLTVL.

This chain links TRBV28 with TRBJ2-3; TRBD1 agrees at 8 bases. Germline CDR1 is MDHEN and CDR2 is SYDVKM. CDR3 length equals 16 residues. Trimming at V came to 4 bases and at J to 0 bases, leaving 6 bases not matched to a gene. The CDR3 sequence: CASSYDGTGSTDTQYF. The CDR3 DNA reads TGTGCCAGCAGTTACGACGGGACAGGTAGCACAGATACGCAGTATTTT.